This T cell receptor beta chain was recovered during a study of breast tumors, draining lymph nodes, adjacent tissues. Overall study findings and caveats: Compared with lymph nodes, tumors were less diverse; compared with nontumor tissue, more.

TCRdb re-analysed the multiplex PCR reads in MiXCR, keeping a single row per CDR3 protein. The sample yields some 52,000 distinct CDR3 sequences, 35% to 50% seen once. This clonotype was seen many times. Its antigen is undetermined. The source is a female donor with breast cancer. Some clones in this sample may be carry-over from other donors' samples. Material: breast tumor tissue.

The CDR3 region has the DNA TGTGCCAGCAGCTTAGGGAACAATCAGCCCCAGCATTTT. Its protein product is CASSLGNNQPQHF. The V and J genes are TRBV7-2 and TRBJ1-5; no clear D. V gave up 1 base and J gave up 3 bases, with 4 bases separating them. Germline V gene data show CDR1 as SGHTA and CDR2 as FQGNSA. The CDR3 is 13 residues long.